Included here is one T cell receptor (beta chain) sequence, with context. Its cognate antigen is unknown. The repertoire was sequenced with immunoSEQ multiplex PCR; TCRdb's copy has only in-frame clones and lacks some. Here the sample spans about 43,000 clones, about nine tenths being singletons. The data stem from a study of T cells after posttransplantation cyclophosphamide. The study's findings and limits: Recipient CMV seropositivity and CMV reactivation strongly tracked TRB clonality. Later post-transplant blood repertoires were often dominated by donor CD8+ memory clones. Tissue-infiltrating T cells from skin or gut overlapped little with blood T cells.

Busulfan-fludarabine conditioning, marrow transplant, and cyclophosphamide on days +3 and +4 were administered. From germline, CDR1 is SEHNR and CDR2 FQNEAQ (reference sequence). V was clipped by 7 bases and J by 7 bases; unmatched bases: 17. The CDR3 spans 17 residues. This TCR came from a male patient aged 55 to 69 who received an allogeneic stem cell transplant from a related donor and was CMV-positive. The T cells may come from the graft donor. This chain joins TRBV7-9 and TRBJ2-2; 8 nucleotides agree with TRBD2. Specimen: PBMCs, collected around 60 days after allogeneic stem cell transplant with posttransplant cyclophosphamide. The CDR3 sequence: CASTHWGGGTEDGELFF. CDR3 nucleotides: TGTGCCAGCACCCACTGGGGCGGGGGGACTGAGGACGGGGAGCTGTTTTTT.